One sample yielded the 15 T cell receptor beta chains listed below, sequenced in a study of technical replicates of blood from several donors. Clones were sequenced by immunoSEQ multiplex PCR, and TCRdb holds only the in-frame ones, with some missing. Of about 59,000 clones in the sample, around 95% were seen once. Material for sequencing was PBMCs. The receptor source for this set is a human donor in good health. Some clones in this sample may be carry-over from other donors' samples.

The V and J genes are TRBV7-2 and TRBJ1-1; no definite D call. The germline V gene encodes CDR1 SGHTA and CDR2 FQGNSA. Trimming pared 8 bases from V and 1 base from J, leaving 17 bases between. The length of the CDR3 is 15 residues. The CDR3 DNA sequence: TGTGCCAGCCAAGTCCGGGGAAGTCGGAACACTGAAGCTTTCTTT. Protein product: CASQVRGSRNTEAFF.

The chain joins TRBV29-1 to TRBJ1-2, with TRBD1 matching over 11 bases. Germline CDR1 and CDR2: SQVTM and ANQGSEA. This CDR3 is built from 15 residues. After removal of 3 bases from V and 6 bases from J, the junction contained 9 bases not matched to a gene. CDR3 in DNA: TGCAGCGTTGATGGGACAGGGGGGAATTGGCATGGCTACACCTTC. Translation: CSVDGTGGNWHGYTF.

Worth noting for this clone: This same CDR3 is encoded by further DNA sequences in the sample. The gene calls are TRBV2 and TRBJ1-1, with unresolved D. V gave up 4 bases and J gave up 0 bases, with 6 bases separating them. There are 13 residues in the CDR3. Germline assignment: CDR1 SNHLY and CDR2 FYNNEI. DNA for the CDR3: TGTGCCAGCAGTGTGGGCCTGAACACTGAAGCTTTCTTT. It is translated as CASSVGLNTEAFF.

The V call is TRBV19, the J call TRBJ1-5; no clear D gene. The CDR3 consists of 13 residues. V was pared by 1 base and J by 7 bases, with 8 bases between. Germline V gives CDR1 LNHDA, CDR2 SQIVND (reference sequence). The chain's CDR3 is CASSIASGQPQHF. The CDR3 DNA follows: TGTGCCAGTAGTATAGCCTCCGGGCAGCCCCAGCATTTT.

The V call is TRBV7-9, the J call TRBJ1-1, with D perhaps TRBD1 (6 bases). Germline lookup yields CDR1 SEHNR and CDR2 FQNEAQ (reference sequence). The CDR3 covers 17 residues. The ends were cut back, 4 bases at V and 1 base at J, with 19 bases in the middle. CDR3 DNA: TGTGCCAGCAGCTCCTATAGGGTCGACAGGAAGAACACTGAAGCTTTCTTT. This encodes CASSSYRVDRKNTEAFF.

This chain links TRBV9 with TRBJ2-5, with 13 nucleotides matching TRBD2. Germline lookup yields CDR1 SGDLS and CDR2 YYNGEE. Germline trimming cut 2 bases from V and 5 bases from J; bases unmatched to any gene: 6. This CDR3 has 16 residues. CDR3 sequence reads: CASSVTSGGERETQYF. The CDR3 nucleotides are TGTGCCAGCAGCGTCACTAGCGGGGGGGAGCGGGAGACCCAGTACTTC.

This chain links TRBV7-2 with TRBJ2-3; 9 bases match TRBD2. Germline trimming cut 5 bases from V and 4 bases from J; bases unmatched to any gene: 4. Germline lookup yields CDR1 SGHTA and CDR2 FQGNSA. This CDR3 has 14 residues. DNA for the CDR3: TGTGCCAGCAGCCCCGCTAGCGGGGCAGATACGCAGTATTTT. Protein: CASSPASGADTQYF.

The rearrangement links TRBV15 to TRBJ2-5, with D possibly matching TRBD2 (6 bases). V shed 3 bases and J shed 4 bases, with 18 bases lying between them. CDR1 and CDR2 (germline): LNHNV, YYDKDF (reference sequence). CDR3 length: 16 residues. CDR3 bases: TGTGCCACCAGCAGGGGCCGGGGCGGGGCGGGAGAGACCCAGTACTTC. Translated: CATSRGRGGAGETQYF.

This chain connects TRBV19 to TRBJ2-2, with TRBD2 matching 10 bases. This CDR3 is 15 amino acids long. V gave up 9 bases and J gave up 7 bases; unmatched junction bases: 11. CDR1 and CDR2 from the germline V gene are LNHDA and SQIVND (reference sequence). CDR3 region: CASEKREGRGGELFF. CDR3 DNA: TGTGCCAGCGAGAAGCGGGAGGGCCGGGGCGGGGAGCTGTTTTTT.

The genes are TRBV4-3 and TRBJ2-1, with a possible D match to TRBD2 (6 bases). The V and J ends lost 4 bases and 7 bases respectively, with 17 bases between them. This CDR3 is 15 amino acids long. Germline assignment: CDR1 LGHNA and CDR2 YSLEER. CDR3 in DNA: TGCGCCAGCAGCCCATACGGTCCGGGGGATAATGAGCAGTTCTTC. It specifies CASSPYGPGDNEQFF.

This clone has just one count. The CDR3 here is CASSAGTGSSPLHF. The CDR3 nucleotides read TGTGCCAGCAGCGCCGGGACAGGGAGTTCACCCCTCCACTTT. The chain combines TRBV9 with TRBJ1-6; 9 bases agree with TRBD1. The germline gives CDR1 SGDLS, CDR2 YYNGEE. With 3 bases clipped from V and 9 bases from J, the junction kept 4 bases outside the gene matches. This CDR3 is 14 amino acids long.

The CDR3 DNA follows: TGCGCCAGCAGCCACGGTGGTGGCGGGCTCGAGACCCAGTACTTC. Protein: CASSHGGGGLETQYF. This chain joins TRBV4-1 and TRBJ2-5, with D tentatively TRBD2 (5 bases). The CDR3 spans 15 residues. V was clipped by 3 bases and J by 5 bases, with 16 bases between them. The germline V gene has CDR1 MGHRA and CDR2 YSYEKL.

This chain links TRBV7-5 with TRBJ2-2; the table's TRBD2 call for D was not verified on the DNA. TRBV7-5 is a pseudogene locus. CDR3 size: 16 residues. This CDR3 reads CARTNESSPNTGELFF. The CDR3 DNA follows: TGTGCCAGAACCAATGAGAGTTCCCCGAACACCGGGGAGCTGTTTTTT.

The rearrangement links TRBV7-2 to TRBJ1-1; no definite D call. This CDR3 has 13 amino acids. V gave up 4 bases and J gave up 4 bases, with 10 bases separating them. Germline values: CDR1 SGHTA, CDR2 FQGNSA. CDR3 region: CASSYTVGTEAFF. CDR3 sequence (DNA): TGTGCCAGCAGCTATACTGTTGGCACTGAAGCTTTCTTT.

The chain combines TRBV12-5 with TRBJ1-1; no clear D gene. The CDR3 contains 16 residues. Looked up from germline, CDR1 is LGHNT and CDR2 is FRNRAP. Trimming stripped 0 bases from V and 0 bases from J, with 11 bases between. In DNA form, the CDR3 reads TGTGCTAGTGGTTTGGTACTGGGAGGAATGAACACTGAAGCTTTCTTT. It is translated as CASGLVLGGMNTEAFF. Using reference TRBV12-5 and TRBJ1-1 for the parts outside the CDR3, the full variable domain is DARVTQTPRHKVTEMGQEVTMRCQPILGHNTVFWYRQTMMQGLELLAYFRNRAPLDDSGMPKDRFSAEMPDATLATLKIQPSEPRDSAVYFCASGLVLGGMNTEAFFGQGTRLTVV.